This TCR beta chain was identified during a study of shared clonotypes between healthy human individuals (dated by TCRdb to 2018 to 2020). Notes on the research overall: The cohort included a few men and a couple of women between 18 and 49 years of age. For each donor, three plates each were used for CD4 naive and CD4 memory, two plates were used for CD8 naive, and one plate was used for CD8 memory. Blood TCR repertoires of about five healthy adults were deeply sequenced to estimate repertoire size and the extent of clonotype sharing between individuals. To increase sequencing depth and limit assay-specific biases, different laboratories used diverse techniques to prepare libraries and sequence TCR repertoires. Per donor, leukapheresis produced somewhere between about 0.9 and 9.5 billion PBMCs.

Donors were healthy HIV-negative adults with no recently reported acute infections or vaccinations. Every donor was a Caucasian adult living in Nashville, Tennessee, USA. CD4+ T cells were enriched through magnetic negative selection, after which naive cells were positively selected on CD45RA and the remaining negative fraction served as the memory subset. After blood collection by leukapheresis, PBMCs were isolated using Ficoll-Histopaque density gradient centrifugation and then cryopreserved in the vapor phase of liquid nitrogen. Analytical flow cytometry was used to check the purity and quantity of each magnetically sorted T cell population. Genomic DNA was isolated from every sorted fraction and measured by UV absorbance on a Nanodrop 2000c. Using the deep immunoSEQ assay, multiplex PCR amplified TCR CDR3 regions from genomic DNA. Extracted genomic DNA from each cell subset was distributed evenly across all wells of several immunoSEQ 96-well plates, and each plate was treated as a replicate. For sorted subsets, about 220 ng of genomic DNA, equivalent to some 30,000 T cell genomes, went into each replicate PCR. Purified libraries were quantified with a Qubit 3.0 fluorometer, sized on a Bioanalyzer 2100, and re-quantified with the KAPA Library Quantification kit. A separate single-read 150-cycle Illumina NextSeq 550 flow cell was used to sequence each immunoSEQ 96-well plate. Processing in the source paper ran as follows. Because only junctional sequences without quality scores were contained in the immunoSEQ output, filtering matching that applied to full-length reads could not be performed. Sequences were annotated with PyIR, a Python wrapper for IgBLAST v1.9, using IMGT germline references to assign V/J genes and CDR3. Reads were filtered out if the reads had weak V/J assignments (E-value above 1e-6), no CDR3, stop codons, out-of-frame junctions, or ambiguous translated residues. A V3J clonotype was defined by an identical inferred V gene, J gene, and CDR3 amino acid sequence. Percentage overlap between repertoires was computed as shared unique clonotypes divided by the size of the smaller repertoire. Three approaches were used to assess repertoire richness: RTK rarefaction, the Chao1 estimator, and Recon v2.1 estimates of unobserved clonotypes. Generation probabilities for all TCRbeta clonotypes obtained by the gDNA method from a handful of donors were computed using OLGA. The table was pulled from immuneACCESS by TCRdb, which kept in-frame rearrangements only. Such tables lose some clones; where checked, under half of the loss comes from unresolved V genes, and the rest has no known cause. Clone size and V and J calls were adopted from that table, with D and trimming inferred from the DNA. The sample includes around 2,000,000 clones, with 85% to 95% observed a single time. The ten largest clones represent more than 0.1% of the sample.

From the germline V gene (reference sequence), CDR1 is SEHNR and CDR2 is FQNEAQ. V is pruned by 5 bases and J by 0 bases, leaving 8 bases of the junction without a gene match. The CDR3 contains 16 residues, cysteine and phenylalanine counted. This entry keeps only the CDR3 DNA: 48 bases, framed from base 1. Broader findings and caveats from the paper: Because the study included a small number of donors, the genetic and exposure-history diversity represented was limited. Rarefaction of sorted-subset datasets indicated incomplete sequencing despite the large sequencing depth. Higher generation probabilities were observed for clonotypes shared by all four sorted-subset donors than for non-shared clonotypes. Sharing across a few donors was observed for about 5% of naive CD4, 3.5% of naive CD8, around 2.5% of memory CD4, and about 0.38% of memory CD8 clonotypes. Based on pairwise subsampling, the degree of clonotype sharing among donors was expected to be affected by sequencing depth. Estimated clonotype richness was generally larger for naive than for memory subsets. Sampling was limited to blood, and TCR repertoires in tissue likely differ from TCR repertoires in blood.

Concerning this clone: Its antigen specificity is not known. No clone much larger than this one lies a single base away; base qualities are absent.

Specimen: naive CD4+ T cells sorted from blood. The cell subset or site tag for this specimen amounts to: CD45RA+ positively selected. The rearrangement joined TRBV7-9 to TRBJ2-3; 7 central nucleotides agree with TRBD1. This TCR was sampled from a man aged 18 to 30 in good health. The nucleotide sequence reads TGTGCCAGCAGCCCTAGGACAGGACCTAGCACAGATACGCAGTATTTT. It is translated as CASSPRTGPSTDTQYF.